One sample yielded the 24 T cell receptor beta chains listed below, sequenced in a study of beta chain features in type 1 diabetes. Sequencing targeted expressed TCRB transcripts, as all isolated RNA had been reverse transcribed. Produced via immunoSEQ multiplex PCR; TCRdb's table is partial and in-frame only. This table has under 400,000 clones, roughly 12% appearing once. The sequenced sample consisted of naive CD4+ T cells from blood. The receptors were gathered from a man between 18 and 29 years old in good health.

CDR3 DNA sequence: TGTGCCAGTAAGGCCGGGGTGAACACTGAAGCTTTCTTT. Encoded protein: CASKAGVNTEAFF. This sequence joins TRBV19 and TRBJ1-1; the D is unclear. Per germline, CDR1 LNHDA and CDR2 SQIVND (reference sequence). V was clipped by 7 bases and J by 0 bases, with 9 bases between them. The CDR3 runs 13 residues.

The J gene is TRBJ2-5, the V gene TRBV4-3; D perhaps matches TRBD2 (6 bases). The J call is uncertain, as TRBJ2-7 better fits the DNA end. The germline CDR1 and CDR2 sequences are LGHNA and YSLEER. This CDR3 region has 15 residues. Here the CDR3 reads CASSQAGGALYEQYF. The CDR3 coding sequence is TGCGCCAGCAGCCAAGCGGGCGGGGCCCTCTACGAGCAGTACTTC.

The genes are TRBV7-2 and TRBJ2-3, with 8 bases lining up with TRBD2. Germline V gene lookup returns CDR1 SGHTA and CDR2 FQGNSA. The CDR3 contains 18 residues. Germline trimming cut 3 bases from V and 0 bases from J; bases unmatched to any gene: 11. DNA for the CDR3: TGTGCCAGCAGCTTCGGAACGGGAGGGAGATCTAGCACAGATACGCAGTATTTT. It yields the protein CASSFGTGGRSSTDTQYF.

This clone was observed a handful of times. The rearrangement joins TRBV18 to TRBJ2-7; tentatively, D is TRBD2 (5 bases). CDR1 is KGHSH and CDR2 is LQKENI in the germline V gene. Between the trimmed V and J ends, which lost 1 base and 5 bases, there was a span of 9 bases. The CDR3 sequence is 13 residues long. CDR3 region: CASSPRMRDEQYF. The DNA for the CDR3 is TGTGCCAGCTCACCACGGATGAGGGACGAGCAGTACTTC.

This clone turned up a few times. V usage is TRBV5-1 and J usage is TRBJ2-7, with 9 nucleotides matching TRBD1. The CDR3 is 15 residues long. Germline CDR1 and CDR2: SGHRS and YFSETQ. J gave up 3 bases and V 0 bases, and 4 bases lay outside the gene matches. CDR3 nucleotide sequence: TGCGCCAGCAGCTTGGAGGGACAGGGAATCTACGAGCAGTACTTC. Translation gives CASSLEGQGIYEQYF.

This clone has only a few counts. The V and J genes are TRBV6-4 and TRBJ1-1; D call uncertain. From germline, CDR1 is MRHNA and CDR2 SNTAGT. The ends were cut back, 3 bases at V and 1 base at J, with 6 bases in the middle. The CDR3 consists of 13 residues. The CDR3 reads CASSEGRNTEAFF. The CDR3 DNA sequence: TGTGCCAGCAGTGAGGGGAGGAACACTGAAGCTTTCTTT.

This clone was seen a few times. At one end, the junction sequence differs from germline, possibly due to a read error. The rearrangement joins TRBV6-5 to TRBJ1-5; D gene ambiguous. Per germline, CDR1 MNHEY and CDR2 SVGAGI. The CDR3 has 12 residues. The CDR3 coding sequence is TGTGCCATCAGTGAGTCGGATCAGCCCCAGCATTTT. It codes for CAISESDQPQHF.

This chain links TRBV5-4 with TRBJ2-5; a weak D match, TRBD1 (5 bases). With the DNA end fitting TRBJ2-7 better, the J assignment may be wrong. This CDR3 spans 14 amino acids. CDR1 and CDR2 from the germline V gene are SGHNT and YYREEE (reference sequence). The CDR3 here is CASSLAGSGYEQYF. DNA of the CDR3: TGTGCCAGCAGCTTGGCAGGGTCTGGTTACGAGCAGTACTTC.

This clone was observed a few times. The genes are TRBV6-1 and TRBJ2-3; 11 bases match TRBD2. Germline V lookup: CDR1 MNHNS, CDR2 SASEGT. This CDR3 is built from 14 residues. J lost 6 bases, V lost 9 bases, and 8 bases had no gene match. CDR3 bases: TGTGCCAGTAGAACTAGCGGGGGACGCGATACGCAGTATTTT. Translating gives CASRTSGGRDTQYF.

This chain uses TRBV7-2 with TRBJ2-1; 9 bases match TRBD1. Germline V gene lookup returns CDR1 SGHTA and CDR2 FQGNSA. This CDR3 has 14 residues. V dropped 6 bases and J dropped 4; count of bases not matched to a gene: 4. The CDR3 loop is CASRPGTGYNEQFF. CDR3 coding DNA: TGTGCCAGCAGGCCCGGGACAGGGTACAATGAGCAGTTCTTC.

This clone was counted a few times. DNA of the CDR3: TGCGCCAGCAGCTTGACTAGCGGGAGAGGCACAGATACGCAGTATTTT. Translation: CASSLTSGRGTDTQYF. The V gene is TRBV5-1, the J gene TRBJ2-3, with 11 bases identical to TRBD2. V shed 1 base and J 1 base; nucleotides not matched to a gene: 2. The CDR3 is made up of 16 amino acids. Germline V gene data show CDR1 as SGHRS and CDR2 as YFSETQ.

The CDR3 region is CASSAGGGRGLFF. In DNA, the CDR3 is TGTGCCAGCAGCGCCGGCGGGGGACGTGGACTGTTTTTT. This chain uses TRBV2 with TRBJ1-4; D might be TRBD1 (5 bases). Germline V CDR1 and CDR2: SNHLY, FYNNEI. The CDR3 is made up of 13 amino acids. V lost 6 bases to trimming and J lost 13 bases, with 18 bases between them.

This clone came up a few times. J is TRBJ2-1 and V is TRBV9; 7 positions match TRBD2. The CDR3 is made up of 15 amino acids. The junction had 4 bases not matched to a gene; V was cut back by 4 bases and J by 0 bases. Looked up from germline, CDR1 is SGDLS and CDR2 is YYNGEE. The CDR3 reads CASSSRGSSYNEQFF. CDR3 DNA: TGTGCCAGCAGCTCCCGCGGGAGCTCCTACAATGAGCAGTTCTTC.

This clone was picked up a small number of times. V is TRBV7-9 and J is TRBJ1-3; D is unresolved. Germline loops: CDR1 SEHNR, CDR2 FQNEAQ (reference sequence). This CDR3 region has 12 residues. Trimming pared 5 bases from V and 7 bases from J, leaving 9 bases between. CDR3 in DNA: TGTGCCAGCAGCCCAGGCGGGAACACCATATATTTT. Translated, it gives CASSPGGNTIYF.

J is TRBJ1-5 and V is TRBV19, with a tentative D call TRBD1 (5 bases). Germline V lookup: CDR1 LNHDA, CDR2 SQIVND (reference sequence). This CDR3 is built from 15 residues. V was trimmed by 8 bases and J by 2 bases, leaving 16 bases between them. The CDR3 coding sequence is TGTGCCAGTGGGAGGGCAGGGTACGGCAATCAGCCCCAGCATTTT. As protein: CASGRAGYGNQPQHF.

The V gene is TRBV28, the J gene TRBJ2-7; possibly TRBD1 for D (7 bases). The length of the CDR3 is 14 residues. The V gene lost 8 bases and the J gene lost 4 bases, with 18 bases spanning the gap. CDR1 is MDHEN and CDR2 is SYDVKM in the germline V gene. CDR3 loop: CASGAGQSLYEQYF. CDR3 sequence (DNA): TGTGCCAGCGGGGCGGGACAGTCACTGTACGAGCAGTACTTC.

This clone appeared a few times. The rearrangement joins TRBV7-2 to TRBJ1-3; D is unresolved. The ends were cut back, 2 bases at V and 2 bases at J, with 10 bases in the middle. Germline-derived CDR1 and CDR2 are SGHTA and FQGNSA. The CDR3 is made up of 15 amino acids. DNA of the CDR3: TGTGCCAGCAGCTTACTGGGCCAGCCTGGAAACACCATATATTTT. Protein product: CASSLLGQPGNTIYF.

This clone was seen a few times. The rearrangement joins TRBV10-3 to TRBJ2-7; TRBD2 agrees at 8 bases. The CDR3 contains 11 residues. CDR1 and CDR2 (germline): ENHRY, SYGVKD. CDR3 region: CATRGGHEQYF. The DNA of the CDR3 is TGTGCTACCCGGGGGGGGCACGAGCAGTACTTC.

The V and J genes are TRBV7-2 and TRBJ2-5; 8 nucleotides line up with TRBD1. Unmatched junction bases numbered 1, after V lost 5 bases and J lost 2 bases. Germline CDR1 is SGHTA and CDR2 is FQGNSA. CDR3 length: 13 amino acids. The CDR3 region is CASSGQGQETQYF. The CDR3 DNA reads TGTGCCAGCAGCGGACAGGGACAAGAGACCCAGTACTTC.

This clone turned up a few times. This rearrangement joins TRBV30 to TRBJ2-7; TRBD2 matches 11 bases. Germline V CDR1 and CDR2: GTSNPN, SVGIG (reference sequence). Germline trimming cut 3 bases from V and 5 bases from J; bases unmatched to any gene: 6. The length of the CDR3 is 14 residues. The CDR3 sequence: CAWRRLAGGHEQYF. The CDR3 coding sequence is TGTGCCTGGAGAAGGCTAGCGGGAGGCCACGAGCAGTACTTC.

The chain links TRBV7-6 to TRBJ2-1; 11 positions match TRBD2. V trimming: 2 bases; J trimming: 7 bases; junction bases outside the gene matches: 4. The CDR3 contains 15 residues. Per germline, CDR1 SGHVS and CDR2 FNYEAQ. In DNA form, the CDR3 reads TGTGCCAGCAGCTTATGGGCTAGCGGGGGGAATGAGCAGTTCTTC. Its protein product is CASSLWASGGNEQFF.

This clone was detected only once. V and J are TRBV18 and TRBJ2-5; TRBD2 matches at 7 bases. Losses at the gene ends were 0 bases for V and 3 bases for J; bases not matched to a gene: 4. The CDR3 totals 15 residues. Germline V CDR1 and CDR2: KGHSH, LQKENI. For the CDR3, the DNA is TGTGCCAGCTCACCACCGCTCCGGGGGGAAGAGACCCAGTACTTC. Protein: CASSPPLRGEETQYF.

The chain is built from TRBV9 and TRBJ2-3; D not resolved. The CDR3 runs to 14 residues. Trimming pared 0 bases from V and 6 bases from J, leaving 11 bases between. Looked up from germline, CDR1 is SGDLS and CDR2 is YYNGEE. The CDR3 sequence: CASSVVPTSDTQYF. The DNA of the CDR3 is TGTGCCAGCAGCGTAGTCCCTACTTCTGATACGCAGTATTTT.

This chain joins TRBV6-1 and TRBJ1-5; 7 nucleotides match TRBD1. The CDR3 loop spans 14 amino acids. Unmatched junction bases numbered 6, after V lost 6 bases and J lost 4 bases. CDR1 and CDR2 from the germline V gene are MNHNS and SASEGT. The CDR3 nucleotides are TGTGCCAGCAGCAGTCTACAGGGGAATCAGCCCCAGCATTTT. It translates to CASSSLQGNQPQHF.